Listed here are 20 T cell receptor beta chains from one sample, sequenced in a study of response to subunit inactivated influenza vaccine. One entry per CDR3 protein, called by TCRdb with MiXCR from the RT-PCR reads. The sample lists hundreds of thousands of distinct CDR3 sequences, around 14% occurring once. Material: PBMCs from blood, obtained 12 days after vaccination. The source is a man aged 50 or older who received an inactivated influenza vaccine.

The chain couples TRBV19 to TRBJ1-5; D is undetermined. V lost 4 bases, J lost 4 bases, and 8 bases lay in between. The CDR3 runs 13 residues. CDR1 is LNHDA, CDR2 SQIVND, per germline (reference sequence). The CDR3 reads CASSTSQNQPQHF. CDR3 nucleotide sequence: TGTGCCAGTAGTACCTCCCAAAATCAGCCCCAGCATTTT.

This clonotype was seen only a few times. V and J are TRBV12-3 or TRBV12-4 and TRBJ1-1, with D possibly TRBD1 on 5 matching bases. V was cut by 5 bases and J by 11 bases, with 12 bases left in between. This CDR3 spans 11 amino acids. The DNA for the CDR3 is TGTGCCAGCAGTCCAGGGACGAACGCTTTCTTT. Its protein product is CASSPGTNAFF.

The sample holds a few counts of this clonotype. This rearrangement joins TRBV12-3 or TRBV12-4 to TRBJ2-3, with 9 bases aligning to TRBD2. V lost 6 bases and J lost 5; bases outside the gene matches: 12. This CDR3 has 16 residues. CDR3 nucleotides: TGTGCCAGCAGCCAGCCGGGACTAGCTTCTTTAGATACGCAGTATTTT. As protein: CASSQPGLASLDTQYF.

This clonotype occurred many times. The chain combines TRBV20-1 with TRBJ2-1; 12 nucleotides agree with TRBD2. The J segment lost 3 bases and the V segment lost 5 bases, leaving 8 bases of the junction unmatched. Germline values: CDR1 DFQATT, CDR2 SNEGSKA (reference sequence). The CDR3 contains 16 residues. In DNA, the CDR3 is TGCAGTGCTCCCCGCGGGACTAGCGGGCTCTACAATGAGCAGTTCTTC. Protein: CSAPRGTSGLYNEQFF.

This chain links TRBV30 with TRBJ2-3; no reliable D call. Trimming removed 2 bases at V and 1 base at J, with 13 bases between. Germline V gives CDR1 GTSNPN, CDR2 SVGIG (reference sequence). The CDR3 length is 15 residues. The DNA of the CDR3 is TGTGCCTGGAGTAACTTTGCGGTCGGCACAGATACGCAGTATTTT. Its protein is CAWSNFAVGTDTQYF.

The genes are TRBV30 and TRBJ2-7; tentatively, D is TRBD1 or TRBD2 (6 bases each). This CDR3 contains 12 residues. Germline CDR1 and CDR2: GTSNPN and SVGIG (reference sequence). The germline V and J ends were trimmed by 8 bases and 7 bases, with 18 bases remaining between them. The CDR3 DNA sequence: TGTGCCGCCGGGGGCCTGGCCTTGGAGCAGTACTTC. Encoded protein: CAAGGLALEQYF.

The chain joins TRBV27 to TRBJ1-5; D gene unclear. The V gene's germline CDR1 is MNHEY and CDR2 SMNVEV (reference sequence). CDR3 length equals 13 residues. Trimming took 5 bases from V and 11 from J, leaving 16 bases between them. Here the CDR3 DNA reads TGTGCCAGCAGTCCGGGTAGACATGGGGCCCAGCATTTT. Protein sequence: CASSPGRHGAQHF.

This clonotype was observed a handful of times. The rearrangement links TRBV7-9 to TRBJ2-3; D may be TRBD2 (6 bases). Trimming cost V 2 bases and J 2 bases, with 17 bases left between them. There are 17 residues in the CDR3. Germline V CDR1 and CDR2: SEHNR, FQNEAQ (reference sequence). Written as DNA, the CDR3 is TGTGCCAGCAGCTTATACGTAGGAGGGCTTGCCACAGATACGCAGTATTTT. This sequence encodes CASSLYVGGLATDTQYF.

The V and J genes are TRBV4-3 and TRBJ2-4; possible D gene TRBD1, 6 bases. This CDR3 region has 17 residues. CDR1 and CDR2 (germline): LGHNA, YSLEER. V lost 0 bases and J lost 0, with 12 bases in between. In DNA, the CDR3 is TGCGCCAGCAGCCAAGAATTCGGCAGGGGAGCCAAAAACATTCAGTACTTC. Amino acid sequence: CASSQEFGRGAKNIQYF.

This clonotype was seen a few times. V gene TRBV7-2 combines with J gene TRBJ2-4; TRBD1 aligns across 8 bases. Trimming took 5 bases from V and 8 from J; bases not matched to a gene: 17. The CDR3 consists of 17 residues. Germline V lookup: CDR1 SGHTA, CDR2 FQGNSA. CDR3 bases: TGTGCCAGCAGCGCTGAAGCGTGGACAGGGTGGTCGGACATTCAGTACTTC. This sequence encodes CASSAEAWTGWSDIQYF.

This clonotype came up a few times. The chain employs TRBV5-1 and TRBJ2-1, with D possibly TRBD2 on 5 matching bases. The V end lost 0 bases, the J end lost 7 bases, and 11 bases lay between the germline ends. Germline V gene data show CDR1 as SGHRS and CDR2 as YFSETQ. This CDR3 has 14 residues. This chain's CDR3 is CASSLASADNEQFF. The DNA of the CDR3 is TGCGCCAGCAGCTTGGCATCAGCGGATAATGAGCAGTTCTTC. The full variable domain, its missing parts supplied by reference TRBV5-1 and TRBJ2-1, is KAGVTQTPRYLIKTRGQQVTLSCSPISGHRSVSWYQQTPGQGLQFLFEYFSETQRNKGNFPGRFSGRQFSNSRSEMNVSTLELGDSALYLCASSLASADNEQFFGPGTRLTVL.

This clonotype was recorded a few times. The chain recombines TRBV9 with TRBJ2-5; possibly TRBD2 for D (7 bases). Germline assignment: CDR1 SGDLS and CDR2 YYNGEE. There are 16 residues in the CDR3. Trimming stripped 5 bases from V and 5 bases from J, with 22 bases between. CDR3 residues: CASSRRGGGPLETQYF. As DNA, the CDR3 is TGTGCCAGCAGTCGTCGAGGGGGAGGGCCGTTGGAGACCCAGTACTTC.

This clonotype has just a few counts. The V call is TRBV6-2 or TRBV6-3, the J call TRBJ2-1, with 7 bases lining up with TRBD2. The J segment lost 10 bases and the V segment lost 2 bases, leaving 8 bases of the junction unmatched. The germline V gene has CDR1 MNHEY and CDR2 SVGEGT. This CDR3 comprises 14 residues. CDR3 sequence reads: CASSYTRLAQEQFF. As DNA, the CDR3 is TGTGCCAGCAGTTACACCCGACTAGCCCAGGAGCAGTTCTTC.

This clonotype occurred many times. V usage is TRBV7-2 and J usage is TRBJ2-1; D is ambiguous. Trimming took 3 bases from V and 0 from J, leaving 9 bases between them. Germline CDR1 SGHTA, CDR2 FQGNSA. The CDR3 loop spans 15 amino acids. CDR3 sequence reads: CASSFSPYSYNEQFF. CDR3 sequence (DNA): TGTGCCAGCAGCTTTTCCCCTTACTCCTACAATGAGCAGTTCTTC.

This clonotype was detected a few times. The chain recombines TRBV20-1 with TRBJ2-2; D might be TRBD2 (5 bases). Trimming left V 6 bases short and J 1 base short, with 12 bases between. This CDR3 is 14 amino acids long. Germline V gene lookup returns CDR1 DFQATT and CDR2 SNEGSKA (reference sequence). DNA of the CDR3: TGCAGTGCCAGTGGACTTTTGAACACCGGGGAGCTGTTTTTT. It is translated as CSASGLLNTGELFF.

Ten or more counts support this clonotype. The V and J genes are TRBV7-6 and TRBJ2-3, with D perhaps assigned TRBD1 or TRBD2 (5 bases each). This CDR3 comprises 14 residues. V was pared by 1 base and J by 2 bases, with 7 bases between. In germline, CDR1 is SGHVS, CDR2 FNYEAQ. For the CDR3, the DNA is TGTGCCAGCAGCTTAGTCGGGACCACAGATACGCAGTATTTT. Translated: CASSLVGTTDTQYF.

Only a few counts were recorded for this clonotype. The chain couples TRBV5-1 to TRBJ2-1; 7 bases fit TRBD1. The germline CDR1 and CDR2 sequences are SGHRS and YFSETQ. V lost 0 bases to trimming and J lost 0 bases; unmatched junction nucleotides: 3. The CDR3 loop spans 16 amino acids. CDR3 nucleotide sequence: TGCGCCAGCAGCTTGGGCCCAGGGGGCTCCTACAATGAGCAGTTCTTC. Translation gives CASSLGPGGSYNEQFF.

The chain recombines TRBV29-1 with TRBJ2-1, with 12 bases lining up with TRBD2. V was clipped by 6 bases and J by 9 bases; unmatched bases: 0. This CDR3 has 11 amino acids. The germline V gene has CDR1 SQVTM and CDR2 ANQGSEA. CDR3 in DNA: TGCAGCGTGGGACTAGCGGGTGAGCAGTTCTTC. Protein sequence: CSVGLAGEQFF.

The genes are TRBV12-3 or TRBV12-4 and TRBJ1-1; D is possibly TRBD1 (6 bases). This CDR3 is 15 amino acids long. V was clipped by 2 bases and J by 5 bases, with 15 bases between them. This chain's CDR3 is CASSLPRGGRTEAFF. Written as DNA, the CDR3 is TGTGCCAGCAGTTTACCCCGGGGGGGGCGGACTGAAGCTTTCTTT.

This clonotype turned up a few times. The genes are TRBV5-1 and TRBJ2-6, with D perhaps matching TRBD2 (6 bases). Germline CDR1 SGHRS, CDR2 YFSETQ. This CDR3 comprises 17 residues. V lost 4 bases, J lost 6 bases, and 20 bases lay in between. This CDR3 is CASSPPGASNEANVLTF. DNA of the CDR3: TGCGCCAGCAGCCCCCCGGGAGCCTCTAACGAGGCCAACGTCCTGACTTTC.